This TCR beta chain was found in a study of blood T cell repertoires in COVID-19. Study summary: Collection of acute and convalescent COVID-19 samples took place in the United States, Italy and Spain.

The assay was immunoSEQ multiplex PCR, and TCRdb's table has in-frame clones only and misses some. The sample shows around 140,000 clones, about 86% of them seen only once. The CDR3 has 14 residues. Germline values: CDR1 SGHRS, CDR2 YFSETQ. V was clipped by 7 bases and J by 5 bases; unmatched bases: 11. The specimen sequenced was peripheral blood. The receptor was isolated from a woman aged 55-70 years with acute or convalescent COVID-19. The rearrangement links TRBV5-1 to TRBJ2-5; 7 bases line up with TRBD2. Written as DNA, the CDR3 is TGCGCCAGCCTCCGGGAGGTAGCGGGTGAGACCCAGTACTTC. This translates into CASLREVAGETQYF.